Listed below are T cell receptor beta chains from one sample, sequenced in a study of blood T cell repertoires in COVID-19. Libraries were prepared by immunoSEQ multiplex PCR; TCRdb keeps only in-frame clonotypes and omits some of them. The sample shows 87,000 or so clones, more than 70% of them seen only once. The sequencing input was peripheral blood. Every receptor here comes from a human donor with acute or convalescent COVID-19. The donor label of this sample is uncertain. The CDR3 runs from the conserved cysteine through the conserved F or W. The D gene is left open where the match is weak. The listing skips clone size in some rows; elsewhere it reads once, few, many or a size class.

>few|TRBV2|TRBD1|TRBJ2-1
TGTGCCAGCAGTGTGGTTGACAGGGCTAAGGTCAATGAGCAGTTCTTC
CASSVVDRAKVNEQFF
>NA|TRBV18|TRBD1|TRBJ1-6
TGTGCCAGCTCACCAGGTGGACAGGGGGCTAATCCCCTCCACTTT
CASSPGGQGANPLHF
>NA|TRBV4-1|NA|TRBJ2-3
TGCGCCAGCAGCCAGCGGTCGGTCCCCTACACAGATACGCAGTATTTT
CASSQRSVPYTDTQYF
>NA|TRBV3-1/TRBV3-2|NA|TRBJ2-5
TGTGCCAGCAGCCCCGGGAAGACCCAGTACTTC
CASSPGKTQYF
>NA|TRBV5-4|NA|TRBJ1-5
TGTGCCAGCAGCTTGTCGGGGGGCAATCAGCCCCAGCATTTT
CASSLSGGNQPQHF
>NA|TRBV5-1|TRBD1|TRBJ2-5
TGCGCCAGCAGCTTGGAACACAGGGGCCAAGAGACCCAGTACTTC
CASSLEHRGQETQYF
>NA|TRBV7-9|NA|TRBJ2-1
TGTGCCAGCAGCTCATACTACCTTGAGCAGTTCTTC
CASSSYYLEQFF
>NA|TRBV7-2|TRBD2|TRBJ2-5
TGTGCCAGCAGCTCCGCTAGCGGGGGGGGTGAGACCCAGTACTTC
CASSSASGGGETQYF
>NA|TRBV25-1|NA|TRBJ1-2
TGTGCCAGCAGTGGCGGTATCTATGGCTACACCTTC
CASSGGIYGYTF
>NA|TRBV10-3|TRBD1|TRBJ1-5
TGTGCCATCAGTGGACAGGGGAGAGAGCAGCCCCAGCATTTT
CAISGQGREQPQHF
>NA|TRBV11-3|NA|TRBJ2-2
TGTGCCAGCAGCTTAGAGAGGAAGGGGGAGCTGTTTTTT
CASSLERKGELFF
>once|TRBV14|NA|TRBJ1-3
TGTGCCAGCAGCCAAGTTGCGGGAACCTTCTCTGGAAACACCATATATTTT
CASSQVAGTFSGNTIYF
>NA|TRBV11-2|TRBD1|TRBJ1-5
TGTGCCAGCAGCTTAGATGGTGGGACAGGGGGCGCATCGGGTCAGCCCCAGCATTTT
CASSLDGGTGGASGQPQHF
>NA|TRBV7-9|NA|TRBJ2-3
TGTGCCAGCAGCTTAGCTGGGGCCGTGGGGGATACGCAGTATTTT
CASSLAGAVGDTQYF
>NA|TRBV5-1|NA|TRBJ2-3
TGCGCCAGCAGCTTGGTGTCCCCGAGGGACACAGATACGCAGTATTTT
CASSLVSPRDTDTQYF